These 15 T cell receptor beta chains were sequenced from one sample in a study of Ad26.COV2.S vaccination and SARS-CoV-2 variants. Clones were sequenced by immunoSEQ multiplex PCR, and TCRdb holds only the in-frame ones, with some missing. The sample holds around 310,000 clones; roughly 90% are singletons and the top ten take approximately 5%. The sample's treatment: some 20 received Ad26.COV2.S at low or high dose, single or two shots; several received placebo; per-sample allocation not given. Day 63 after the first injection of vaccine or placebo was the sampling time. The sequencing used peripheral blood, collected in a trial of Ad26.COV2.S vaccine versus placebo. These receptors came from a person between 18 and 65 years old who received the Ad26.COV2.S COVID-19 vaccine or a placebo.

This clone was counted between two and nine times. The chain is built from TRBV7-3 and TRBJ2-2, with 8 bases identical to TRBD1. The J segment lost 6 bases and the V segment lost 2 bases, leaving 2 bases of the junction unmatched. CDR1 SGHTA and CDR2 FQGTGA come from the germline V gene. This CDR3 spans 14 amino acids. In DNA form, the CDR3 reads TGTGCCAGCAGCTTATGGGGACAGGCCGGGGAGCTGTTTTTT. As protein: CASSLWGQAGELFF. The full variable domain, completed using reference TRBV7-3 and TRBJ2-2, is GAGVSQTPSNKVTEKGKYVELRCDPISGHTALYWYRQSLGQGPEFLIYFQGTGAADDSGLPNDRFFAVRPEGSVSTLKIQRTERGDSAVYLCASSLWGQAGELFFGEGSRLTVL.

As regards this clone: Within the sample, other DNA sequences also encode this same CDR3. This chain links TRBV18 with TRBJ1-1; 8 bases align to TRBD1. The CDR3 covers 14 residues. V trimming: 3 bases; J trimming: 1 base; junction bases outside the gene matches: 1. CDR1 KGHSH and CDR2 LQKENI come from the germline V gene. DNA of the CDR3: TGTGCCAGCTCACCGCAGGGGGCGAACACTGAAGCTTTCTTT. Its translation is CASSPQGANTEAFF.

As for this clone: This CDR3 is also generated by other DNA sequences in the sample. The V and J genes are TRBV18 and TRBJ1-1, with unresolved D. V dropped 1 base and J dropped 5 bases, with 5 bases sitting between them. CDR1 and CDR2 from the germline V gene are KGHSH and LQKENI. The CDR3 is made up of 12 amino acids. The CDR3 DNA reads TGTGCCAGCTCACCACTCGGGACTGAAGCTTTCTTT. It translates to CASSPLGTEAFF. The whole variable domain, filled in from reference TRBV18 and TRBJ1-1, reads NAGVMQNPRHLVRRRGQEARLRCSPMKGHSHVYWYRQLPEEGLKFMVYLQKENIIDESGMPKERFSAEFPKEGPSILRIQQVVRGDSAAYFCASSPLGTEAFFGQGTRLTVV.

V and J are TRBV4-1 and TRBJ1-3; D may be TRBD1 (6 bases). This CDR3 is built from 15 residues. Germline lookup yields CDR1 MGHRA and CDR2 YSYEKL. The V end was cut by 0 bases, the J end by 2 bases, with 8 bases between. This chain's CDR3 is CASSQDRGPGNTIYF. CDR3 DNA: TGCGCCAGCAGCCAAGATCGGGGGCCTGGAAACACCATATATTTT.

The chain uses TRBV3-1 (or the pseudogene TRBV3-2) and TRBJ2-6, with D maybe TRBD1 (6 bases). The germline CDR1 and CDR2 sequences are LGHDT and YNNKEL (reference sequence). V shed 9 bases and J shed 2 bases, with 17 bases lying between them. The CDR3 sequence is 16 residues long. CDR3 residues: CASALGAAAGANVLTF. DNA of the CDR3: TGTGCCAGTGCGTTGGGGGCAGCGGCTGGGGCCAACGTCCTGACTTTC.

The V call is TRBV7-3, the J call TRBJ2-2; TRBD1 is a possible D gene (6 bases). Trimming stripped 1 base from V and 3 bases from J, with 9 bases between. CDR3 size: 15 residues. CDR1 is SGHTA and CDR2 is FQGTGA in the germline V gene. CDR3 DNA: TGTGCCAGCAGCTTAAATACAGGGTACACCGGGGAGCTGTTTTTT. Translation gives CASSLNTGYTGELFF.

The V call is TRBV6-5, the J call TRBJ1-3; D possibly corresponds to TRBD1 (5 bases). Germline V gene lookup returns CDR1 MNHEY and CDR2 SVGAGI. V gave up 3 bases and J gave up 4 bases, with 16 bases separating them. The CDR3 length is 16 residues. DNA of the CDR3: TGTGCCAGCAGTTATGGGGACTCCTTACGCGGAAACACCATATATTTT. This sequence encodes CASSYGDSLRGNTIYF.

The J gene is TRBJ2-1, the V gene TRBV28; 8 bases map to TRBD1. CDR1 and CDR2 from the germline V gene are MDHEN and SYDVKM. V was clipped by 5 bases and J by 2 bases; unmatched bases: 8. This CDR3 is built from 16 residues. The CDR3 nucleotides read TGTGCCAGCAGTCTCAGGGGGACAGGCACCTACAATGAGCAGTTCTTC. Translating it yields CASSLRGTGTYNEQFF.

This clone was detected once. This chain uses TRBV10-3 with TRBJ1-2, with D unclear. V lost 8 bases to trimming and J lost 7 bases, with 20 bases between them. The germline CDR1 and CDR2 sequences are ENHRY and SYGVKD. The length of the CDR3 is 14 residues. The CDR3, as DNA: TGTGCCATCCCCCGAGGCGAAGGGCGGCGTGGCTACACCTTC. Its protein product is CAIPRGEGRRGYTF.

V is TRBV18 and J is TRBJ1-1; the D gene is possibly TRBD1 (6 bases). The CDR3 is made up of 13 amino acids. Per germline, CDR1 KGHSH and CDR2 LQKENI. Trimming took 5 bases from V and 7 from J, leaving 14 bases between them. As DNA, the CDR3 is TGTGCCAGCTCAATACAGGGTTTGGGTGAAGCTTTCTTT. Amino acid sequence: CASSIQGLGEAFF.

CDR3 in amino acids: CASSQGVGTDYGYTF. The CDR3 DNA reads as TGTGCCAGCAGCCAAGGTGTAGGGACAGACTATGGCTACACCTTC. The rearrangement uses TRBV14 and TRBJ1-2; 7 bases align to TRBD1. The CDR3 is 15 amino acids. With V trimmed by 1 base and J by 3 bases, 5 bases remained unmatched. Germline V lookup: CDR1 SGHDN, CDR2 FVKESK. Full variable domain (remainder filled in from reference TRBV14 and TRBJ1-2): EAGVTQFPSHSVIEKGQTVTLRCDPISGHDNLYWYRRVMGKEIKFLLHFVKESKQDESGMPNNRFLAERTGGTYSTLKVQPAELEDSGVYFCASSQGVGTDYGYTFGSGTRLTVV.

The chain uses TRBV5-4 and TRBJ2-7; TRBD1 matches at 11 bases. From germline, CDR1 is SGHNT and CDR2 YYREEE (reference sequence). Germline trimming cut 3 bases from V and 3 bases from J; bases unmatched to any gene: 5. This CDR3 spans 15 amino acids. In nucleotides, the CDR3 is TGTGCCAGCAGCTGGCCCGGGACAGGGGGCTACGAGCAGTACTTC. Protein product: CASSWPGTGGYEQYF.

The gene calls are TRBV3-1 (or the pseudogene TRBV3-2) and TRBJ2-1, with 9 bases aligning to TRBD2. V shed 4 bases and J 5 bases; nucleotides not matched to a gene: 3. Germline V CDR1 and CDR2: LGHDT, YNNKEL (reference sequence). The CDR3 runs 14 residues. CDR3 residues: CASSLAGADNEQFF. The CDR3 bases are TGTGCCAGCAGCCTAGCGGGGGCCGACAATGAGCAGTTCTTC.

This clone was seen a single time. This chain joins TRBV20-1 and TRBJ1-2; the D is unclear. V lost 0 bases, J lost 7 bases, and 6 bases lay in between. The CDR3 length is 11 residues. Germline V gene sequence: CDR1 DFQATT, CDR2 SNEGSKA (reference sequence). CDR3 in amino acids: CSARDLAGYTF. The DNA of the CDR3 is TGCAGTGCTAGAGATCTGGCTGGCTACACCTTC.

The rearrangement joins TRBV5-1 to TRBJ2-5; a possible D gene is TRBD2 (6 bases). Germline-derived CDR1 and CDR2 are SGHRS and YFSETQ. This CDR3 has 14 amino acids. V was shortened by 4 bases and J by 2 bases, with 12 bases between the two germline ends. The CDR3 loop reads CASSNPGLQETQYF. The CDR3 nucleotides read TGCGCCAGCAGCAATCCGGGACTGCAAGAGACCCAGTACTTC.